This T cell receptor beta chain was profiled in a study of T cells expressing NK-cell markers. Study as a whole: Beta-chain profiling covered CD3+CD56+NKG2C+, CD3+CD56+NKG2C- and CD3+CD56-NKG2C+ sorted subsets.

In germline, CDR1 is SGHVS, CDR2 FNYEAQ. The CDR3 sequence is 15 residues long. Details on this clonotype: Its target is unknown.

Notes on the study in general: In several donors, dominant clonotypes made up 28.3-60.1% of CD3+CD56-NKG2C+ cells. The study did not resolve the HCMV specificity of expanded NKG2C+ T cell clones.

What made the TCR beta cDNA was 5'RACE template switching with UMIs. From the 5' RACE reads, TCRdb lists one entry per CDR3 protein and no DNA. This sample lists 440,000 or so distinct CDR3 sequences; its ten largest clones have 6% to 8%. This TCR was sampled from a woman aged 18-69 years in good health. The sequenced sample consisted of blood T cells: a sorted CD56 or NKG2C T cell subset, CD4+ or CD8+ T cells, or bulk PBMC T cells (not recorded which). The V call is TRBV7-6, the J call TRBJ2-5; TCRdb indicates TRBD2, and absent DNA this call remains unverified. The CDR3 sequence: CASSGGLAALETQYF.